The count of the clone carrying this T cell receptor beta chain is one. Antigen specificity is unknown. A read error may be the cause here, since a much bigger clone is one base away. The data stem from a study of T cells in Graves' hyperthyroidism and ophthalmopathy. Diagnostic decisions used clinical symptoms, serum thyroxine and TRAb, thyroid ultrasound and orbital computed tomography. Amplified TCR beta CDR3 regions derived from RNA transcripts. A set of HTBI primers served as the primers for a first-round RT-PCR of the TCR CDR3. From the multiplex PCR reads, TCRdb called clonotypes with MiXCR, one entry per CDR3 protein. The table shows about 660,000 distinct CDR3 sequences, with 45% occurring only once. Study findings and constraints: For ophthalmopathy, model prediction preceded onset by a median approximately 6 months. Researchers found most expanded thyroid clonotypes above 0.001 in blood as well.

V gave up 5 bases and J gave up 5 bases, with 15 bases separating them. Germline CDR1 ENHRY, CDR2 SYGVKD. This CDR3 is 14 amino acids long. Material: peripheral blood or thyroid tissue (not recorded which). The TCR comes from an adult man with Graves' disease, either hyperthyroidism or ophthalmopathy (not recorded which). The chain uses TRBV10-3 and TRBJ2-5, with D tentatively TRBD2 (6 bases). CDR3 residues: CAISSSGQRETQYF. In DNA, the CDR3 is TGTGCCATCAGTTCGAGCGGGCAGAGGGAGACCCAGTACTTC.